What follows are 8 T cell receptor beta chains derived from one specimen sequenced in a study of blood T cells in healthy people across ages. Then a second PCR, running about 6 to 11 cycles, was carried out with a sample-barcoded 5' primer and a J-beta primer mix. MiXCR, applied by TCRdb to the 5' RACE reads, yields one record per CDR3 protein. The sample yields around 580,000 distinct CDR3 sequences, roughly 48% seen once. Sequences were obtained from blood. Receptor source: a man of 80 years or more in good health.

The chain combines TRBV5-1 with TRBJ1-1; the match to TRBD1 covers 7 bases. V lost 4 bases, J lost 4 bases, and 10 bases stayed unmatched. CDR3 length: 15 amino acids. Germline lookup yields CDR1 SGHRS and CDR2 YFSETQ. The CDR3 DNA reads TGCGCCAGCAGCGACGACAGGGACGTGGTCACTGAAGCTTTCTTT. As protein: CASSDDRDVVTEAFF.

The J gene is TRBJ2-7, the V gene TRBV7-9; perhaps D is TRBD1 or TRBD2 (6 bases each). The closer fit of TRBJ2-4 to the DNA end suggests the J call may be wrong. Germline V gene lookup returns CDR1 SEHNR and CDR2 FQNEAQ (reference sequence). This CDR3 comprises 14 residues. DNA of the CDR3: TGTGCCAGCAGCTTAACGCACAGGGAGGACATTCAGTACTTC. This encodes CASSLTHREDIQYF.

The chain combines TRBV12-3 or TRBV12-4 with TRBJ1-4; 7 bases fit TRBD1. The CDR3 covers 13 residues. V was clipped by 1 base and J by 9 bases; unmatched bases: 2. The CDR3 DNA is TGTGCCAGCAGTTTAGGACAGGGACAAAAACTGTTTTTT. This translates into CASSLGQGQKLFF.

This clonotype was observed a handful of times. V gene TRBV12-3 or TRBV12-4 combines with J gene TRBJ1-1; 8 bases match TRBD1. The CDR3 consists of 14 residues. V trimming: 5 bases; J trimming: 1 base; junction bases outside the gene matches: 3. The chain's CDR3 is CASSIQGENTEAFF. In DNA, the CDR3 is TGTGCCAGCAGTATACAGGGGGAGAACACTGAAGCTTTCTTT.

V usage is TRBV5-1 and J usage is TRBJ2-1; a possible D gene is TRBD2 (7 bases). This CDR3 has 14 residues. Germline assignment: CDR1 SGHRS and CDR2 YFSETQ. Trimming stripped 4 bases from V and 14 bases from J, with 22 bases between. The CDR3 bases are TGCGCCAGCAGCGTGGGTGCAGCGGGGCCAGGGGAGTTCTTC. This sequence encodes CASSVGAAGPGEFF.

The chain combines TRBV6-2 or TRBV6-3 with TRBJ2-1; 11 bases map to TRBD2. The CDR3 loop spans 17 amino acids. The V gene end was trimmed by 6 bases and the J gene end by 0 bases; junction bases not matched to a gene: 7. Germline CDR1 is MNHEY and CDR2 is SVGEGT. CDR3 region: CASRELAGANSYNEQFF. CDR3 coding DNA: TGTGCCAGCAGAGAACTAGCGGGGGCCAACTCCTACAATGAGCAGTTCTTC.

In this sample, this clonotype turned up once. The chain carries TRBV21-1 and TRBJ2-1; the table's TRBD1 call for D was not verified on the DNA. TRBV21-1 is a pseudogene locus. This CDR3 contains 16 residues. This CDR3 reads CASSGRGQGTHNEQFF. The CDR3 nucleotides are TGTGCCAGCAGCGGACGGGGACAGGGGACGCACAATGAGCAGTTCTTC.

The chain links TRBV20-1 to TRBJ2-7; 12 bases agree with TRBD2. Looked up from germline, CDR1 is DFQATT and CDR2 is SNEGSKA (reference sequence). Trimming cost V 6 bases and J 4 bases; bases outside gene matches: 10. This CDR3 is built from 15 residues. Here the CDR3 reads CSAPTSGRPPYEQYF. The CDR3 DNA is TGCAGTGCCCCTACTAGCGGGAGGCCACCGTACGAGCAGTACTTC.